The T cell receptor beta chain under discussion was sequenced for a study of T cell repertoires in cytomegalovirus infection. Study overall: The authors used CMV epitopes that were HLA-C-restricted (recently identified) and HLA-B-restricted (well studied). CMV infection plus the matching HLA type was flagged by public TCR beta signatures.

One entry per CDR3 protein results from TCRdb running MiXCR on the reads. This table has about 740,000 distinct CDR3 sequences, around a third appearing once. Study-wide results and limits: Cumulative public TCR beta family frequency identified carriers of CMV plus the relevant HLA.

This clonotype was seen more than once but under ten times. Its antigen is not known. This CDR3 has 14 amino acids. V shed 0 bases and J shed 6 bases, with 8 bases lying between them. Germline V gene lookup returns CDR1 SGHAT and CDR2 FQNNGV. The TCR was taken from a human donor in good health (CMV status not recorded). Some clones in this sample may be carry-over from other donors' samples. The chain combines TRBV11-2 with TRBJ2-2; D gene uncertain. The source material was cultured PBMCs, sampled from culture after CMV antigen stimulation. The CDR3 spells CASSLEAGPGELFF. CDR3 DNA: TGTGCCAGCAGCTTAGAAGCCGGGCCCGGGGAGCTGTTTTTT.